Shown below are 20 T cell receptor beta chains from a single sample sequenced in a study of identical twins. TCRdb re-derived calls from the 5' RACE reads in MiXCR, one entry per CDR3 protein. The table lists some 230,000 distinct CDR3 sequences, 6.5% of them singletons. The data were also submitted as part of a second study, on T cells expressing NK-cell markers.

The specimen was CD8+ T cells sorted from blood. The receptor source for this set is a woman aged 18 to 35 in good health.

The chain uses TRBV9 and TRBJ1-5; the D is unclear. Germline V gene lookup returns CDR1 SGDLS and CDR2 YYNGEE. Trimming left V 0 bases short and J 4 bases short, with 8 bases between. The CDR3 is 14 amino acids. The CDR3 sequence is CASSVGGRNQPQHF. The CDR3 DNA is TGTGCCAGCAGCGTAGGAGGGCGTAATCAGCCCCAGCATTTT.

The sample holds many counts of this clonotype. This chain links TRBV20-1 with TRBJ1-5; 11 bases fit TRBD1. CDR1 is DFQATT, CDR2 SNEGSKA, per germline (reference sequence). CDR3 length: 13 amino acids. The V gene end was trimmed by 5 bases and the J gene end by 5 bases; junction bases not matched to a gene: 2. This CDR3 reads CSAPGQGDQPQHF. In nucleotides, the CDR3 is TGCAGTGCTCCGGGACAGGGGGATCAGCCCCAGCATTTT.

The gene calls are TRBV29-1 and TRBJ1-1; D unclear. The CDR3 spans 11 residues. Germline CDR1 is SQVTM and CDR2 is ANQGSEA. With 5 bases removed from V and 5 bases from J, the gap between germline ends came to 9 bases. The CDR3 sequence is CSVHGRTEAFF. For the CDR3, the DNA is TGCAGCGTTCACGGGAGGACTGAAGCTTTCTTT.

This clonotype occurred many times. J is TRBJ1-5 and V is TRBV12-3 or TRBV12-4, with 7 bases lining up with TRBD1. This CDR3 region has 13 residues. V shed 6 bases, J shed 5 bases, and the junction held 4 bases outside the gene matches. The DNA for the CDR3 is TGTGCCAGCAGATCCCAGGGGGATCAGCCCCAGCATTTT. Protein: CASRSQGDQPQHF.

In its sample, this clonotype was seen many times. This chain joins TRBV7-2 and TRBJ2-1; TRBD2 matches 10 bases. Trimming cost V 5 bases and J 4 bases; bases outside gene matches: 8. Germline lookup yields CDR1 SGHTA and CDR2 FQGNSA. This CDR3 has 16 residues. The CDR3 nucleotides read TGTGCCAGCAGCCCCACCCGGACTAGCGGTTACAATGAGCAGTTCTTC. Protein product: CASSPTRTSGYNEQFF.

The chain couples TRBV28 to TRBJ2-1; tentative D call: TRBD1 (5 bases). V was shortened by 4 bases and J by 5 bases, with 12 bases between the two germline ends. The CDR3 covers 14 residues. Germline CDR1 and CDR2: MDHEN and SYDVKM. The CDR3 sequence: CASSSRGRDNEQFF. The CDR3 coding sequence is TGTGCCAGCAGTTCTAGGGGCAGGGACAATGAGCAGTTCTTC.

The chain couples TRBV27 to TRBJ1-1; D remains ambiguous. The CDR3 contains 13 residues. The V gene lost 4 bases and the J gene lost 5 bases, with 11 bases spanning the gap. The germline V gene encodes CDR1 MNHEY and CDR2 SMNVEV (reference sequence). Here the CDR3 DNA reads TGTGCCAGCAGTTCTCTCGGTGATACTGAAGCTTTCTTT. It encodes CASSSLGDTEAFF.

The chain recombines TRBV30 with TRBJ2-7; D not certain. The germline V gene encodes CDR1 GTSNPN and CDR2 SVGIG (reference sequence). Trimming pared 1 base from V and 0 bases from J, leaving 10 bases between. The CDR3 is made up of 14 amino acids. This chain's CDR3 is CAWSEGSASYEQYF. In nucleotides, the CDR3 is TGTGCCTGGAGTGAGGGCAGCGCCTCCTACGAGCAGTACTTC.

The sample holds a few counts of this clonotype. This CDR3 reads CASSLNPFSGNTIYF. CDR3 in DNA: TGTGCCAGCAGCTTAAACCCATTCTCTGGAAACACCATATATTTT. The rearrangement joins TRBV7-9 to TRBJ1-3; D gene uncertain. CDR3 length equals 15 residues. The germline V gene encodes CDR1 SEHNR and CDR2 FQNEAQ (reference sequence). The V and J ends lost 2 bases and 0 bases respectively, with 8 bases between them. Together with reference TRBV7-9 and TRBJ1-3, the CDR3 gives the full variable domain: DTGVSQNPRHKITKRGQNVTFRCDPISEHNRLYWYRQTLGQGPEFLTYFQNEAQLEKSRLLSDRFSAERPKGSFSTLEIQRTEQGDSAMYLCASSLNPFSGNTIYFGEGSWLTVV.

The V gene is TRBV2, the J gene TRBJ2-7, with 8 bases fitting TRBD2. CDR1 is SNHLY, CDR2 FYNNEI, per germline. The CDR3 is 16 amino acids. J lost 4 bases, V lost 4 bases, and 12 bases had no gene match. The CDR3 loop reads CASSAQESGGIYEQYF. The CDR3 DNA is TGTGCCAGCAGTGCCCAGGAGAGCGGGGGTATTTACGAGCAGTACTTC.

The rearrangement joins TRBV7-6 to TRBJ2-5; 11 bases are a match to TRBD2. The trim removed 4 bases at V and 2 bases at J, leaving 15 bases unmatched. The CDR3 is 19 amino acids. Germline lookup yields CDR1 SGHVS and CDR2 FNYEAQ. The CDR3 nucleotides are TGTGCCAGCAGCTCTCCAGCCGATCTAGCGGGGGGCCCACAAGAGACCCAGTACTTC. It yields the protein CASSSPADLAGGPQETQYF.

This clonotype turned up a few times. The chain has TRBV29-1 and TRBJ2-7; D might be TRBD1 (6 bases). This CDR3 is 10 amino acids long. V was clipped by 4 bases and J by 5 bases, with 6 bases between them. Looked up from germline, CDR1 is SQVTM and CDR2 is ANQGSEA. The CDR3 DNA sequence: TGCAGCGTTGCAGGGGACGAGCAGTACTTC. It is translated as CSVAGDEQYF.

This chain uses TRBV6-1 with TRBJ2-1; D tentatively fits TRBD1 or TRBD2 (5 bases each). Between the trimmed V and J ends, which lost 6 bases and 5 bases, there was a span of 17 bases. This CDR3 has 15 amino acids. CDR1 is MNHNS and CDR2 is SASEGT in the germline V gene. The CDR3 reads CASSRGRQTNNEQFF. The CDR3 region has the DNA TGTGCCAGCAGCCGAGGGCGACAGACAAACAATGAGCAGTTCTTC.

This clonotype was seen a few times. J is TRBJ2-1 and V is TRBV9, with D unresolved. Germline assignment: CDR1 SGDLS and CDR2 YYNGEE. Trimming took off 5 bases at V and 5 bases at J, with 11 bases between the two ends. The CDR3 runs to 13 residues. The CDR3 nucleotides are TGTGCCAGCAGTGCTAGTGGGGACAATGAGCAGTTCTTC. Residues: CASSASGDNEQFF.

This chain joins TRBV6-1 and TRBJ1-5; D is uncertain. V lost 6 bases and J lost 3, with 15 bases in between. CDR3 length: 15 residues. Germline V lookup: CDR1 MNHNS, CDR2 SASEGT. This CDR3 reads CASRSRRGDNQPQHF. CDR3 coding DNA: TGTGCCAGCAGGAGCAGACGGGGAGACAATCAGCCCCAGCATTTT.

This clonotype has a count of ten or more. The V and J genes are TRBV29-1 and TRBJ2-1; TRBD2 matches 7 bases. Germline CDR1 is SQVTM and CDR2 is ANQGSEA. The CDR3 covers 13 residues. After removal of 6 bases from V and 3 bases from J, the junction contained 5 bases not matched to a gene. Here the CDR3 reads CSVLAVSYNEQFF. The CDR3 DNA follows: TGCAGCGTCCTAGCGGTAAGCTACAATGAGCAGTTCTTC.

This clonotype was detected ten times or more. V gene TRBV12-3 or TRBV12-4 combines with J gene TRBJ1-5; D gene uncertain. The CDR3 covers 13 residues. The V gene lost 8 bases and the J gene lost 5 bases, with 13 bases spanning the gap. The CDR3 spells CASGNGRYQPQHF. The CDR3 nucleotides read TGTGCCAGCGGGAACGGACGGTATCAGCCCCAGCATTTT.

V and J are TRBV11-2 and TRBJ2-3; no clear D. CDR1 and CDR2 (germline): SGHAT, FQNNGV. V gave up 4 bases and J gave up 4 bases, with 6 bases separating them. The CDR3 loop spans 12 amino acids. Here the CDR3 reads CASSSVSDTQYF. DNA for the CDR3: TGTGCCAGCAGCTCGGTGTCAGATACGCAGTATTTT.

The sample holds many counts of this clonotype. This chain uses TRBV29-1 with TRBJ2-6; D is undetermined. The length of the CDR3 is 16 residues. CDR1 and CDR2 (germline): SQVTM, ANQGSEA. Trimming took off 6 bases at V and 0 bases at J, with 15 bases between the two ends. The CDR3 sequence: CSVDIPDGSGANVLTF. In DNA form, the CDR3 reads TGCAGCGTAGATATCCCCGATGGCTCTGGGGCCAACGTCCTGACTTTC.

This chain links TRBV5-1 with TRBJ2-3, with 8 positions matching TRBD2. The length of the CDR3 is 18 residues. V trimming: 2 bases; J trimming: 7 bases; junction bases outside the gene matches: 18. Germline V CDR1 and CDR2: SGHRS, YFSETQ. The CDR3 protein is CASSLSRWLGREGNTQYF. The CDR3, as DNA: TGCGCCAGCAGCTTAAGTCGTTGGCTCGGACGGGAGGGCAATACGCAGTATTTT.